Each of the 20 T cell receptor beta chains below was sequenced from the same sample in a study of cytomegalovirus exposure and HLA in healthy donors. This table comes from immunoSEQ multiplex PCR, and its TCRdb copy is limited to in-frame clones, with some not included. This sample has over 200,000 clones, with 85% to 90% found just once. The sequencing sample was made of PBMCs. Source of these receptors: a woman under 30 in good health and CMV-seronegative.

The chain links TRBV6-1 to TRBJ2-1; D gene uncertain. The CDR3 length is 15 residues. Germline V CDR1 and CDR2: MNHNS, SASEGT. V was shortened by 0 bases and J by 6 bases, with 12 bases between the two germline ends. The CDR3 sequence is CASSEAASKRNEQFF. DNA of the CDR3: TGTGCCAGCAGTGAAGCCGCCAGTAAACGCAATGAGCAGTTCTTC.

The rearrangement links TRBV10-2 to TRBJ1-1; D possibly corresponds to TRBD1 (5 bases). V lost 5 bases and J lost 5, with 9 bases in between. CDR3 length equals 12 residues. Germline values: CDR1 WSHSY, CDR2 SAAADI. The CDR3 bases are TGCGCCAGCAGTCGACAGAGAACTGAAGCTTTCTTT. Translated: CASSRQRTEAFF.

The genes are TRBV27 and TRBJ1-2; maybe TRBD1 (5 bases). With 3 bases removed from V and 8 bases from J, the gap between germline ends came to 13 bases. Per the germline V gene, CDR1 is MNHEY and CDR2 is SMNVEV (reference sequence). The CDR3 totals 13 residues. CDR3 amino acids: CASSFMGLGGYTF. CDR3 sequence (DNA): TGTGCCAGCAGTTTTATGGGGCTGGGAGGCTACACCTTC.

V and J are TRBV27 and TRBJ1-4, with a tentative D call TRBD1 (6 bases). The CDR3 length is 16 residues. The ends were cut back, 1 base at V and 4 bases at J, with 13 bases in the middle. Germline V lookup: CDR1 MNHEY, CDR2 SMNVEV (reference sequence). The CDR3 reads CASSLYGGASNEKLFF. CDR3 sequence (DNA): TGTGCCAGCAGTTTATACGGGGGGGCTAGTAATGAAAAACTGTTTTTT.

The chain has TRBV27 and TRBJ2-5; tentative D call: TRBD2 (6 bases). V was pared by 8 bases and J by 1 base, with 20 bases between. The V gene's germline CDR1 is MNHEY and CDR2 SMNVEV (reference sequence). The CDR3 extends over 16 amino acids. CDR3 sequence: CASRPVGGISQETQYF. CDR3 DNA sequence: TGTGCCAGCCGACCCGTGGGGGGAATCTCCCAAGAGACCCAGTACTTC.

The V call is TRBV5-1, the J call TRBJ1-1; tentatively, D is TRBD1 (5 bases). The length of the CDR3 is 14 residues. Looked up from germline, CDR1 is SGHRS and CDR2 is YFSETQ. Trimming removed 2 bases at V and 2 bases at J, with 10 bases between. CDR3 sequence: CASSLGGDNTEAFF. Written as DNA, the CDR3 is TGCGCCAGCAGCTTAGGAGGGGATAACACTGAAGCTTTCTTT.

The chain links TRBV4-1 to TRBJ2-3, with a weak D call TRBD1 (6 bases). The V end lost 0 bases, the J end lost 0 bases, and 7 bases lay between the germline ends. There are 15 residues in the CDR3. Germline V gene sequence: CDR1 MGHRA, CDR2 YSYEKL. The CDR3 loop is CASSQEDSSTDTQYF. For the CDR3, the DNA is TGCGCCAGCAGCCAAGAGGACAGTAGCACAGATACGCAGTATTTT.

The gene calls are TRBV2 and TRBJ1-4; D gene ambiguous. The CDR3 consists of 14 residues. Germline values: CDR1 SNHLY, CDR2 FYNNEI. V lost 3 bases, J lost 4 bases, and 9 bases lay in between. In DNA, the CDR3 is TGTGCCAGCAGTGAGTTTCTCCTTAATGAAAAACTGTTTTTT. Its translation: CASSEFLLNEKLFF.

The chain employs TRBV28 and TRBJ2-5, with TRBD2 matching over 8 bases. This CDR3 is built from 13 residues. Germline V lookup: CDR1 MDHEN, CDR2 SYDVKM. Unmatched junction bases numbered 5, after V lost 6 bases and J lost 5 bases. The CDR3 here is CASSGGAQETQYF. CDR3 sequence (DNA): TGTGCCAGCAGCGGGGGGGCCCAGGAGACCCAGTACTTC.

The V and J genes are TRBV4-3 and TRBJ1-1; 7 nucleotides line up with TRBD1. CDR3 length equals 14 residues. Trimming cost V 3 bases and J 2 bases; bases outside gene matches: 3. Germline V gene lookup returns CDR1 LGHNA and CDR2 YSLEER. The CDR3 bases are TGCGCCAGCAGCCAGAACAGGGGAAACACTGAAGCTTTCTTT. It specifies CASSQNRGNTEAFF.

The J gene is TRBJ2-3, the V gene TRBV27, with 7 bases matching TRBD1. This CDR3 spans 17 amino acids. Germline loops: CDR1 MNHEY, CDR2 SMNVEV (reference sequence). Losses at the gene ends were 6 bases for V and 1 base for J; bases not matched to a gene: 13. The DNA of the CDR3 is TGTGCCAGCAGGAAGGGGGCGCGAGGTCCCGGCACAGATACGCAGTATTTT. It yields the protein CASRKGARGPGTDTQYF.

The chain has TRBV6-5 and TRBJ2-3; 11 bases match TRBD2. Germline V gene data show CDR1 as MNHEY and CDR2 as SVGAGI. V shed 6 bases, J shed 4 bases, and the junction held 3 bases outside the gene matches. The length of the CDR3 is 14 residues. The CDR3 is CASRATSGADTQYF. CDR3 coding DNA: TGTGCCAGCAGAGCGACTAGCGGGGCAGATACGCAGTATTTT.

The chain is built from TRBV5-1 and TRBJ2-1; 11 bases are a match to TRBD1. The CDR3 sequence is 16 residues long. Germline V gives CDR1 SGHRS, CDR2 YFSETQ. J gave up 8 bases and V 4 bases, and 11 bases lay outside the gene matches. The CDR3 protein is CASSHGQGANIHEQFF. DNA of the CDR3: TGCGCCAGCAGCCACGGACAGGGGGCAAATATACATGAGCAGTTCTTC.

The chain combines TRBV28 with TRBJ2-7; 7 nucleotides align to TRBD2. The CDR3 covers 16 residues. Germline V CDR1 and CDR2: MDHEN, SYDVKM. V was pared by 5 bases and J by 1 base, with 11 bases of the junction left unmatched. Written as DNA, the CDR3 is TGTGCCAGCAGTCTTGGGGGGGTTCTTGGGTCCTACGAGCAGTACTTC. Translated: CASSLGGVLGSYEQYF.

The V call is TRBV4-3, the J call TRBJ1-2; tentatively, D is TRBD1 (5 bases). Germline CDR1 reads LGHNA; CDR2 reads YSLEER. CDR3 length equals 16 residues. Trimming cost V 0 bases and J 0 bases, with 11 bases left between them. CDR3 in DNA: TGCGCCAGCAGCCAAGATCGACAGAACCCTAACTATGGCTACACCTTC. This translates into CASSQDRQNPNYGYTF.

The chain recombines TRBV7-9 with TRBJ2-7; 9 positions match TRBD1. The CDR3 is 13 residues long. The ends lost 4 bases at V and 6 bases at J; junction bases unmatched: 4. CDR1 and CDR2 (germline): SEHNR, FQNEAQ (reference sequence). The CDR3 DNA reads as TGTGCCAGCAGCTCCGGGACAGGGTTCGAGCAGTACGTC. Translated: CASSSGTGFEQYV.

The chain carries TRBV7-2 and TRBJ2-2; maybe TRBD1 (6 bases). The V and J ends lost 2 bases and 8 bases respectively, with 9 bases between them. The CDR3 covers 13 residues. CDR1 is SGHTA and CDR2 is FQGNSA in the germline V gene. The CDR3 DNA reads as TGTGCCAGCAGCTTACACAGGGCTGGGGAGCTGTTTTTT. As protein: CASSLHRAGELFF. The entire variable domain, with the rest obtained from reference TRBV7-2 and TRBJ2-2, is as follows: GAGVSQSPSNKVTEKGKDVELRCDPISGHTALYWYRQSLGQGLEFLIYFQGNSAPDKSGLPSDRFSAERTGGSVSTLTIQRTQQEDSAVYLCASSLHRAGELFFGEGSRLTVL.

The genes are TRBV27 and TRBJ2-1; the D is unclear. CDR3 length equals 12 residues. The germline V gene has CDR1 MNHEY and CDR2 SMNVEV (reference sequence). V lost 7 bases, J lost 7 bases, and 11 bases lay in between. CDR3 protein: CASNRFANEQFF. The CDR3 DNA reads as TGTGCCAGCAACCGGTTTGCGAATGAGCAGTTCTTC.

This chain's CDR3 is CASSLDGYEQYF. In DNA form, the CDR3 reads TGTGCCAGCAGCCTGGACGGGTACGAGCAGTACTTC. The rearrangement uses TRBV5-6 and TRBJ2-7; no clear D. The CDR3 contains 12 residues. Germline CDR1 and CDR2: SGHDT and YYEEEE. V lost 4 bases and J lost 4, with 9 bases in between. Supplemented by reference TRBV5-6 and TRBJ2-7, the full variable domain reads DAGVTQSPTHLIKTRGQQVTLRCSPKSGHDTVSWYQQALGQGPQFIFQYYEEEERQRGNFPDRFSGHQFPNYSSELNVNALLLGDSALYLCASSLDGYEQYFGPGTRLTVT.

A few counts support this clone. The chain uses TRBV6-1 and TRBJ2-5; D perhaps matches TRBD1 (5 bases). In germline, CDR1 is MNHNS, CDR2 SASEGT. V dropped 2 bases and J dropped 2 bases, with 9 bases sitting between them. This CDR3 has 14 amino acids. This CDR3 is CASSESGQQETQYF. In nucleotides, the CDR3 is TGTGCCAGCAGTGAATCAGGGCAGCAAGAGACCCAGTACTTC.